A single count supports the clone carrying this TCR beta chain. The data were taken from a study of OX40 agonist ivuxolimab in advanced cancers. Sequenced by immunoSEQ multiplex PCR; TCRdb stores in-frame clones only, minus some. Here the sample spans under 45,000 clones, around 73% being singletons. V shed 9 bases, J shed 4 bases, and the junction held 9 bases outside the gene matches. This CDR3 is 13 amino acids long. Germline assignment: CDR1 LNHDA and CDR2 SQIVND (reference sequence). Sequencing was performed on CD4+ or CD8+ T cells sorted from blood, taken in a trial of the OX40 agonist ivuxolimab. The chain links TRBV19 to TRBJ2-7; 7 bases line up with TRBD2. The clonotype originates from an adult with an advanced solid tumor such as melanoma, head and neck, liver or kidney cancer. The CDR3 DNA reads TGTGCCAGCGCCGTGACTAGCCCGTACGAGCAGTACTTC. Protein sequence: CASAVTSPYEQYF.